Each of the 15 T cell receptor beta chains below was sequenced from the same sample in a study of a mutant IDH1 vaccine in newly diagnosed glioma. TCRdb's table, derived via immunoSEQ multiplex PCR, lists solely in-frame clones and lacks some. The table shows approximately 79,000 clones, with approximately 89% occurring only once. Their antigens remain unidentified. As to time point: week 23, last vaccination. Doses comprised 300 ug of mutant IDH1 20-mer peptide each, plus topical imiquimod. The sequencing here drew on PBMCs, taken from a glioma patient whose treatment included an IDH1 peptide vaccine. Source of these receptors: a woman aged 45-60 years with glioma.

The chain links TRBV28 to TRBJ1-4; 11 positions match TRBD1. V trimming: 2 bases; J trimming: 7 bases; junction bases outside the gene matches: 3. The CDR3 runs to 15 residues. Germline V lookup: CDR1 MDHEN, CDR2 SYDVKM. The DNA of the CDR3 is TGTGCCAGCAGTTTACCGGGGACAGGGGGTGAAAAACTGTTTTTT. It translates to CASSLPGTGGEKLFF.

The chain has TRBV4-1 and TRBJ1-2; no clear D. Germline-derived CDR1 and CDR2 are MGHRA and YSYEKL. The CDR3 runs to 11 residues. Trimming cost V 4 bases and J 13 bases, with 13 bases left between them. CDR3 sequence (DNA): TGCGCCAGCAGCCGCACCGGACCCGTCACCTTC. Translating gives CASSRTGPVTF.

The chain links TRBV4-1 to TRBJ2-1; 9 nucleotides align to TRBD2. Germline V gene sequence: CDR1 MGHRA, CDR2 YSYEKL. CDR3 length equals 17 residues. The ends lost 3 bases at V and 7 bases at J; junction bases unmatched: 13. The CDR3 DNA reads TGCGCCAGCAGCCAGGGGCTAGGCGGGAGGGGACGAAATGAGCAGTTCTTC. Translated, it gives CASSQGLGGRGRNEQFF.

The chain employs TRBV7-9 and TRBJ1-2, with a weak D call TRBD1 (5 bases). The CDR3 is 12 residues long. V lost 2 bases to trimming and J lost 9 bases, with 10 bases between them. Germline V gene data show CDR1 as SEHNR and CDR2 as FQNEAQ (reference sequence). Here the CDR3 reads CASSLIQGSYTF. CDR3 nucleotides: TGTGCCAGCAGCTTAATTCAGGGAAGCTACACCTTC. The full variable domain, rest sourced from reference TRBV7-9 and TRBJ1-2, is DTGVSQNPRHKITKRGQNVTFRCDPISEHNRLYWYRQTLGQGPEFLTYFQNEAQLEKSRLLSDRFSAERPKGSFSTLEIQRTEQGDSAMYLCASSLIQGSYTFGSGTRLTVV.

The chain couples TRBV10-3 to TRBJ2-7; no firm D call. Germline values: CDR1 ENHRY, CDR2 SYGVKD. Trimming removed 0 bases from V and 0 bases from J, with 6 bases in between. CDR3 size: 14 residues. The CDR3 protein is CAISESTSSYEQYF. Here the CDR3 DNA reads TGTGCCATCAGTGAGTCGACAAGCTCCTACGAGCAGTACTTC.

CDR3 nucleotide sequence: TGCGCCAGCAGCTCGGGGGGACTAGCGGGGATGCGATCTAGCACAGATACGCAGTATTTT. The encoded protein is CASSSGGLAGMRSSTDTQYF. The V and J genes are TRBV5-1 and TRBJ2-3; TRBD2 matches 13 bases. Per the germline V gene, CDR1 is SGHRS and CDR2 is YFSETQ. This CDR3 comprises 20 residues. Trimming took 3 bases from V and 0 from J; bases not matched to a gene: 13.

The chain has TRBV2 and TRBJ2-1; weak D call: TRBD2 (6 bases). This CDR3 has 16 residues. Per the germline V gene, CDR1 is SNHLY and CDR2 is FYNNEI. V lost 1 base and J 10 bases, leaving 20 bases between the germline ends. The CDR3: CASSEGRVAPHGEQFF. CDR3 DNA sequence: TGTGCCAGCAGTGAAGGGAGGGTAGCGCCGCACGGGGAGCAGTTCTTC.

The CDR3 DNA follows: TGTGCCAGCTCACCACCGCTAGCGGGAGACAATGAGCAGTTCTTC. This codes for CASSPPLAGDNEQFF. This chain uses TRBV18 with TRBJ2-1, with TRBD2 matching over 10 bases. The CDR3 is 15 amino acids. Germline loops: CDR1 KGHSH, CDR2 LQKENI. Unmatched junction bases numbered 1, after V lost 0 bases and J lost 5 bases.

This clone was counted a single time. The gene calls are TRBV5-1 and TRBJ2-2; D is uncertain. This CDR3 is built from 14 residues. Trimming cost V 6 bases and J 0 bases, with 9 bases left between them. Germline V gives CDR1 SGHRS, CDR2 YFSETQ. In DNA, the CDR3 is TGCGCCAGCAATGAAGTGTCGAACACCGGGGAGCTGTTTTTT. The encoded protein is CASNEVSNTGELFF.

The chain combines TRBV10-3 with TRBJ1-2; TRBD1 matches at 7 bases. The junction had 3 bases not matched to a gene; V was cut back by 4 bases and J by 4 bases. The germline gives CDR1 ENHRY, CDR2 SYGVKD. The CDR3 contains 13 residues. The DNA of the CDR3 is TGTGCCATCAGTGCCGACAGGGTCTATGGCTACACCTTC. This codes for CAISADRVYGYTF.

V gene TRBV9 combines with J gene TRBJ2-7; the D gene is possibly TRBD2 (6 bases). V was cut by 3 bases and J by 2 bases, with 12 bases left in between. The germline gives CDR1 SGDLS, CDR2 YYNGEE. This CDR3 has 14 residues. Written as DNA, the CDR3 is TGTGCCAGCAGCGCCTTCGCGGGGACCTACGAGCAGTACTTC. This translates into CASSAFAGTYEQYF.

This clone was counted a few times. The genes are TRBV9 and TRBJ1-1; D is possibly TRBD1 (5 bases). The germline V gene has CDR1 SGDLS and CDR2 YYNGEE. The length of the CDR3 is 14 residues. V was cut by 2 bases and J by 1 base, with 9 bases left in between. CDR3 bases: TGTGCCAGCAGCGTTTCGGGGGGGAACACTGAAGCTTTCTTT. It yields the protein CASSVSGGNTEAFF.

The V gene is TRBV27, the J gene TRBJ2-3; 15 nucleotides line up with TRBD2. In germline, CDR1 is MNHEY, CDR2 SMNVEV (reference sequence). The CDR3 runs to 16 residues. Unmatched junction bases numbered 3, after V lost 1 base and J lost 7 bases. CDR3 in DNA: TGTGCCAGCAGTTTATGGGGGACTAGCGGGAGGAATACGCAGTATTTT. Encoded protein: CASSLWGTSGRNTQYF.

CDR3 sequence (DNA): TGTGCCAGCAGTGAAGCGGGGGGCCTTCTCGAGCAGTACTTC. Its protein is CASSEAGGLLEQYF. This chain uses TRBV2 with TRBJ2-5; tentatively, D is TRBD1 or TRBD2 (6 bases each). The DNA end lines up better with TRBJ2-7; the J call may be wrong. The CDR3 totals 14 residues. Per germline, CDR1 SNHLY and CDR2 FYNNEI.

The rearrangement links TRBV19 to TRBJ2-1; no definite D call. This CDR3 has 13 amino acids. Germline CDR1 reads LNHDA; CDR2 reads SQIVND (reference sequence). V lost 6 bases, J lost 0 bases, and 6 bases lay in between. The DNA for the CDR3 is TGTGCCAGTAGACCGAGCTCCTACAATGAGCAGTTCTTC. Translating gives CASRPSSYNEQFF. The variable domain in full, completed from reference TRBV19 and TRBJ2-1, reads DGGITQSPKYLFRKEGQNVTLSCEQNLNHDAMYWYRQDPGQGLRLIYYSQIVNDFQKGDIAEGYSVSREKKESFPLTVTSAQKNPTAFYLCASRPSSYNEQFFGPGTRLTVL.